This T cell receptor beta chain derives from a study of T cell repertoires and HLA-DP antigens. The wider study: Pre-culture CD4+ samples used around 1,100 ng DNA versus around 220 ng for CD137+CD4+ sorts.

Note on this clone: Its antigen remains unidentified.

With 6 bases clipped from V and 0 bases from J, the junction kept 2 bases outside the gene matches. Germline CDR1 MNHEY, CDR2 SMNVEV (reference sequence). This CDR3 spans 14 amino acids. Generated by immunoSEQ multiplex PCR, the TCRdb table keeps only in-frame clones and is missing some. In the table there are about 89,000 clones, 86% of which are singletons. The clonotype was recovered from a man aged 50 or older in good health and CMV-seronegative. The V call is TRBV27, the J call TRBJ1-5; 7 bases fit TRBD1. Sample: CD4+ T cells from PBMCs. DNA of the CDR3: TGTGCCAGCAGGAGACAGGGTAGCAATCAGCCCCAGCATTTT. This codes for CASRRQGSNQPQHF.